Following are 26 T cell receptor beta chains from one sample sequenced in a study of blood T cell repertoires in COVID-19. Only in-frame clones appear in the TCRdb table, and some are missing; sequencing was by immunoSEQ multiplex PCR. The data hold 70,000 or so clones, with roughly 86% observed a single time. The specimen was peripheral blood. These receptors all come from a woman aged 55-69 years with acute or convalescent COVID-19.

V gene TRBV2 combines with J gene TRBJ2-2, with no clear D. Germline CDR1 and CDR2: SNHLY and FYNNEI. V lost 1 base, J lost 5 bases, and 5 bases lay in between. The CDR3 loop spans 13 amino acids. CDR3 DNA: TGTGCCAGCAGTGAAGACCGGACCGGGGAGCTGTTTTTT. Translating it yields CASSEDRTGELFF. Combining the CDR3 with reference TRBV2 and TRBJ2-2 gives the whole variable domain EPEVTQTPSHQVTQMGQEVILRCVPISNHLYFYWYRQILGQKVEFLVSFYNNEISEKSEIFDDQFSVERPDGSNFTLKIRSTKLEDSAMYFCASSEDRTGELFFGEGSRLTVL.

The CDR3 DNA is TGTGCCAGCAGCTTAGTGGTCGGCGCGGGGTTAAGTGCCGGGGAGCTGTTTTTT. Its protein is CASSLVVGAGLSAGELFF. The rearrangement joins TRBV7-2 to TRBJ2-2; perhaps TRBD2 as D (6 bases). Deletions cut 1 base from V and 6 bases from J, with 21 bases between. The germline CDR1 and CDR2 sequences are SGHTA and FQGNSA. This CDR3 spans 18 amino acids.

The gene calls are TRBV7-9 and TRBJ1-1; D unresolved. The ends were cut back, 3 bases at V and 2 bases at J, with 16 bases in the middle. The CDR3 loop spans 16 amino acids. CDR1 and CDR2 from the germline V gene are SEHNR and FQNEAQ (reference sequence). The CDR3 sequence: CASSFAGEAINTEAFF. CDR3 coding DNA: TGTGCCAGCAGCTTTGCCGGGGAGGCGATTAACACTGAAGCTTTCTTT.

The rearrangement links TRBV29-1 to TRBJ1-4; D unresolved. CDR3 size: 15 residues. Trimming left V 4 bases short and J 4 bases short, with 16 bases between. Germline loops: CDR1 SQVTM, CDR2 ANQGSEA. CDR3 in amino acids: CSVVFPVGSNEKLFF. Written as DNA, the CDR3 is TGCAGCGTTGTATTCCCGGTCGGGAGTAATGAAAAACTGTTTTTT. Filled out from reference TRBV29-1 and TRBJ1-4, the complete variable domain reads SAVISQKPSRDICQRGTSLTIQCQVDSQVTMMFWYRQQPGQSLTLIATANQGSEATYESGFVIDKFPISRPNLTFSTLTVSNMSPEDSSIYLCSVVFPVGSNEKLFFGSGTQLSVL.

The V and J genes are TRBV9 and TRBJ2-5; 11 positions match TRBD2. The junction had 5 bases not matched to a gene; V was cut back by 2 bases and J by 5 bases. This CDR3 region has 15 residues. Germline V gene sequence: CDR1 SGDLS, CDR2 YYNGEE. CDR3 residues: CASSVSGGAWETQYF. In DNA, the CDR3 is TGTGCCAGCAGCGTTAGCGGGGGGGCCTGGGAGACCCAGTACTTC. Combining the CDR3 with reference TRBV9 and TRBJ2-5 gives the whole variable domain DSGVTQTPKHLITATGQRVTLRCSPRSGDLSVYWYQQSLDQGLQFLIQYYNGEERAKGNILERFSAQQFPDLHSELNLSSLELGDSALYFCASSVSGGAWETQYFGPGTRLLVL.

The chain employs TRBV5-5 and TRBJ2-7; 10 positions agree with TRBD1. V lost 4 bases to trimming and J lost 2 bases; unmatched junction nucleotides: 6. The CDR3 is made up of 15 amino acids. CDR1 and CDR2 (germline): SGHKS, YYEKEE (reference sequence). CDR3 sequence (DNA): TGTGCCAGCAGCAACCGGGACAGGGGCACCTACGAGCAGTACTTC. Its protein is CASSNRDRGTYEQYF.

The chain uses TRBV5-1 and TRBJ2-5; 11 nucleotides line up with TRBD2. Germline V gene data show CDR1 as SGHRS and CDR2 as YFSETQ. The CDR3 is 16 residues long. V lost 4 bases and J lost 2; bases outside the gene matches: 7. This CDR3 is CASSLLAGGIQETQYF. DNA of the CDR3: TGCGCCAGCAGCCTCTTAGCGGGGGGGATTCAAGAGACCCAGTACTTC.

The chain has TRBV5-4 and TRBJ1-2, with TRBD1 identical over 7 bases. Per germline, CDR1 SGHNT and CDR2 YYREEE (reference sequence). The trim removed 1 base at V and 2 bases at J, leaving 5 bases unmatched. The CDR3 covers 15 residues. CDR3 residues: CASSLYDRENYGYTF. DNA for the CDR3: TGTGCCAGCAGCTTGTATGACAGGGAAAACTATGGCTACACCTTC.

The chain joins TRBV6-5 to TRBJ1-1; no definite D call. The CDR3 is 13 amino acids. Germline V gene lookup returns CDR1 MNHEY and CDR2 SVGAGI. Trimming removed 4 bases at V and 5 bases at J, with 11 bases between. This CDR3 reads CASSSFGETEAFF. CDR3 coding DNA: TGTGCCAGCAGTTCCTTCGGGGAAACTGAAGCTTTCTTT.

The chain uses TRBV7-8 and TRBJ2-1; 12 positions agree with TRBD1. The V gene's germline CDR1 is SGHVS and CDR2 FQNEAQ. V shed 4 bases and J 9 bases; nucleotides not matched to a gene: 7. The CDR3 runs 15 residues. DNA for the CDR3: TGTGCCAGCAGCTCGGGACAGGGGGCTCCCGTTGAGCAGTTCTTC. Translation: CASSSGQGAPVEQFF.

The rearrangement joins TRBV3-1 (or the pseudogene TRBV3-2) to TRBJ2-3, with 9 bases fitting TRBD2. V trimming: 4 bases; J trimming: 2 bases; junction bases outside the gene matches: 7. CDR3 length: 16 amino acids. CDR1 is LGHDT, CDR2 YNNKEL, per germline (reference sequence). The CDR3 sequence: CASSPFGGGATDTQYF. CDR3 nucleotides: TGTGCCAGCAGCCCCTTCGGCGGGGGGGCCACAGATACGCAGTATTTT.

V and J are TRBV9 and TRBJ2-5; 11 bases align to TRBD2. The CDR3 runs 22 residues. J gave up 2 bases and V 3 bases, and 24 bases lay outside the gene matches. Germline values: CDR1 SGDLS, CDR2 YYNGEE. The CDR3 protein is CASSGAFQPSGGLAPLQETQYF. The DNA for the CDR3 is TGTGCCAGCAGCGGCGCCTTCCAACCTAGCGGGGGGTTGGCCCCCCTTCAAGAGACCCAGTACTTC.

This sequence joins TRBV19 and TRBJ2-7; TRBD2 aligns across 9 bases. Germline CDR1 is LNHDA and CDR2 is SQIVND (reference sequence). The V gene end was trimmed by 6 bases and the J gene end by 11 bases; junction bases not matched to a gene: 11. The CDR3 sequence is 13 residues long. The CDR3 coding sequence is TGTGCCAGTAGCCCCCGCGGGGGGGCTATCAAGTACTTC. This encodes CASSPRGGAIKYF. The entire variable domain, with the rest obtained from reference TRBV19 and TRBJ2-7, is as follows: DGGITQSPKYLFRKEGQNVTLSCEQNLNHDAMYWYRQDPGQGLRLIYYSQIVNDFQKGDIAEGYSVSREKKESFPLTVTSAQKNPTAFYLCASSPRGGAIKYFGPGTRLTVT.

The chain combines TRBV12-3 or TRBV12-4 with TRBJ2-2; a possible D gene is TRBD1 (6 bases). CDR3 length: 13 amino acids. Trimming removed 5 bases at V and 5 bases at J, with 9 bases between. CDR3: CASSLTGTGELFF. The CDR3 DNA follows: TGTGCCAGCAGTCTAACAGGGACCGGGGAGCTGTTTTTT.

The chain links TRBV7-9 to TRBJ2-3; 8 bases fit TRBD2. This CDR3 is 14 amino acids long. Germline V gene lookup returns CDR1 SEHNR and CDR2 FQNEAQ (reference sequence). The CDR3, as DNA: TGTTCCTCCGAGGGACGGGGGGGCAAGGATACGCAGTATTTT. It encodes CSSEGRGGKDTQYF.

The V and J genes are TRBV2 and TRBJ1-2; D perhaps matches TRBD1 (5 bases). Germline CDR1 is SNHLY and CDR2 is FYNNEI. This CDR3 region has 14 residues. V shed 7 bases and J shed 7 bases, with 19 bases lying between them. The chain's CDR3 is CASTPPSRGGGYTF. DNA for the CDR3: TGTGCCAGCACCCCCCCTTCCCGGGGGGGTGGCTACACCTTC.

The gene calls are TRBV3-1 (or the pseudogene TRBV3-2) and TRBJ1-2; tentatively, D is TRBD1 (6 bases). CDR1 is LGHDT, CDR2 YNNKEL, per germline (reference sequence). Trimming removed 4 bases from V and 4 bases from J, with 13 bases in between. The CDR3 runs to 14 residues. The CDR3 DNA sequence: TGTGCCAGCAGCCCCCAACGGGGGGCCTATGGCTACACCTTC. Translated, it gives CASSPQRGAYGYTF.

The CDR3 region has the DNA TGCGCCAGCAGCTTGGCTAGCGGGGCCAGAGTCTACGAGCAGTACTTC. Amino acids: CASSLASGARVYEQYF. V gene TRBV5-1 combines with J gene TRBJ2-7, with 9 bases identical to TRBD2. The CDR3 has 16 residues. The V segment lost 0 bases and the J segment 3 bases; nucleotides outside the gene matches: 7. Germline CDR1 SGHRS, CDR2 YFSETQ.

This clone was counted a single time. This sample includes further DNA sequences coding for the same CDR3. This rearrangement joins TRBV11-2 to TRBJ1-2; perhaps TRBD1 as D (5 bases). Germline lookup yields CDR1 SGHAT and CDR2 FQNNGV. This CDR3 contains 12 residues. V shed 4 bases and J shed 4 bases, with 7 bases lying between them. The CDR3 DNA is TGTGCCAGCAGCTCAGACAGCTATGGCTACACCTTC. Encoded protein: CASSSDSYGYTF.

The chain recombines TRBV7-9 with TRBJ1-2, with 7 bases fitting TRBD1. V trimming: 5 bases; J trimming: 4 bases; junction bases outside the gene matches: 7. Germline CDR1 and CDR2: SEHNR and FQNEAQ (reference sequence). CDR3 length equals 14 residues. CDR3 loop: CASSETGVGYGYTF. The CDR3 region has the DNA TGTGCCAGCAGCGAAACAGGGGTAGGCTATGGCTACACCTTC.

The chain carries TRBV7-5 and TRBJ1-4; the listed D gene, TRBD1, was not tested against the DNA. TRBV7-5 is assigned pseudogene status. The CDR3 length is 15 residues. The CDR3 DNA is TGTGCCAGAAGCCGGGTCAGGGGCCGGGGTGAAAAACTGTTTTTT. Translated: CARSRVRGRGEKLFF.

The chain combines TRBV29-1 with TRBJ1-2; maybe TRBD1 (5 bases). V lost 1 base, J lost 3 bases, and 6 bases lay in between. The germline V gene has CDR1 SQVTM and CDR2 ANQGSEA. The CDR3 is made up of 12 amino acids. The chain's CDR3 is CSVEGQYYGYTF. CDR3 in DNA: TGCAGCGTTGAAGGACAGTACTATGGCTACACCTTC. The complete variable domain, with remaining parts taken from reference TRBV29-1 and TRBJ1-2, reads SAVISQKPSRDICQRGTSLTIQCQVDSQVTMMFWYRQQPGQSLTLIATANQGSEATYESGFVIDKFPISRPNLTFSTLTVSNMSPEDSSIYLCSVEGQYYGYTFGSGTRLTVV.

The gene calls are TRBV19 and TRBJ2-1, with TRBD1 matching 9 bases. V shed 6 bases and J 11 bases; nucleotides not matched to a gene: 11. Germline V gene lookup returns CDR1 LNHDA and CDR2 SQIVND (reference sequence). The CDR3 loop spans 14 amino acids. CDR3 loop: CASSGTGRENKQFF. DNA for the CDR3: TGTGCCAGTAGCGGGACAGGGAGGGAAAACAAGCAGTTCTTC.

V usage is TRBV3-1 (or the pseudogene TRBV3-2) and J usage is TRBJ1-6; TRBD1 is a possible D gene (6 bases). V gave up 5 bases and J gave up 5 bases, with 16 bases separating them. In germline, CDR1 is LGHDT, CDR2 YNNKEL (reference sequence). There are 16 residues in the CDR3. CDR3: CASSLIGGGHNSPLHF. The CDR3 DNA is TGTGCCAGCAGCTTAATCGGGGGGGGCCATAATTCACCCCTCCACTTT.

This chain connects TRBV7-9 to TRBJ1-2; tentative D call: TRBD1 (5 bases). V shed 3 bases and J shed 8 bases, with 16 bases lying between them. This CDR3 contains 14 residues. Germline V lookup: CDR1 SEHNR, CDR2 FQNEAQ (reference sequence). CDR3: CASSFPQGSLGYTF. The CDR3 DNA sequence: TGTGCCAGCAGCTTCCCGCAGGGTAGCCTCGGCTACACCTTC.

CDR3 residues: CASSLLQNYGYTF. The CDR3 DNA reads as TGTGCCAGCAGTCTCCTTCAGAACTATGGCTACACCTTC. V usage is TRBV12-3 or TRBV12-4 and J usage is TRBJ1-2; D call uncertain. The CDR3 extends over 13 amino acids. V was trimmed by 5 bases and J by 2 bases, leaving 9 bases between them.